The 22 T cell receptor beta chains given below trace back to one sample, sequenced in a study of blood T cell repertoires in COVID-19. The data were produced by immunoSEQ multiplex PCR, yet TCRdb's version contains in-frame clones alone and is incomplete. Of more than 200,000 clones detected, approximately 81% appear once; the ten largest clones hold about 10%. Input material: peripheral blood. The receptors stem from a woman older than 75 with COVID-19, enrolled during active disease.

This clone was seen a few times. This chain uses TRBV4-1 with TRBJ2-7, with D unresolved. Germline lookup yields CDR1 MGHRA and CDR2 YSYEKL. Trimming took off 3 bases at V and 0 bases at J, with 12 bases between the two ends. CDR3 size: 15 residues. For the CDR3, the DNA is TGCGCCAGCAGCCAGGGTGACAAGAGCTCCTACGAGCAGTACGTC. It yields the protein CASSQGDKSSYEQYV.

For this clone: Other nucleotide sequences in the sample specify the same CDR3. The V and J genes are TRBV5-1 and TRBJ1-1; tentative D call: TRBD1 (5 bases). The CDR3 consists of 13 residues. CDR1 SGHRS and CDR2 YFSETQ come from the germline V gene. V dropped 5 bases and J dropped 1 base, with 9 bases sitting between them. CDR3 nucleotide sequence: TGCGCCAGCAGTTTTACAGGGAACACTGAAGCTTTCTTT. Its protein is CASSFTGNTEAFF.

The table lists this clone with a count of one. The chain has TRBV2 and TRBJ1-2; no clear D. The CDR3 sequence is 13 residues long. Germline values: CDR1 SNHLY, CDR2 FYNNEI. V lost 7 bases to trimming and J lost 3 bases, with 12 bases between them. The CDR3 DNA reads as TGTGCCAGCATTCTGGGAGGTCACTATGGCTACACCTTC. Translated, it gives CASILGGHYGYTF.

The gene calls are TRBV5-5 and TRBJ2-5, with a tentative D call TRBD1 (6 bases). This CDR3 is built from 13 residues. Trimming removed 1 base at V and 5 bases at J, with 9 bases between. The germline gives CDR1 SGHKS, CDR2 YYEKEE (reference sequence). Here the CDR3 reads CASSLTGLETQYF. In nucleotides, the CDR3 is TGTGCCAGCAGCTTGACAGGGTTGGAGACCCAGTACTTC.

The chain combines TRBV30 with TRBJ2-7, with TRBD1 identical over 7 bases. The CDR3 runs 13 residues. Germline V gene data show CDR1 as GTSNPN and CDR2 as SVGIG (reference sequence). The CDR3 nucleotides read TGTGCGGGAGCTCGAGGGGGCCTGGGCGAGCAGTACTTC. Its protein is CAGARGGLGEQYF.

J is TRBJ2-7 and V is TRBV5-8; D unresolved. Between the trimmed V and J ends, which lost 5 bases and 5 bases, there was a span of 11 bases. This CDR3 spans 12 amino acids. Germline V gives CDR1 SGHTS, CDR2 YDEGEE. For the CDR3, the DNA is TGTGCCAGCAGAAAGCTGGGCAACGAGCAGTACGTC. Translation gives CASRKLGNEQYV.

CDR3 nucleotide sequence: TGTGCCAGCAGCCAAATGGGACAGTATGGCTACACCTTC. Amino acid sequence: CASSQMGQYGYTF. The chain combines TRBV3-1 (or the pseudogene TRBV3-2) with TRBJ1-2; 7 positions match TRBD1. CDR1 LGHDT and CDR2 YNNKEL come from the germline V gene (reference sequence). The trim removed 2 bases at V and 5 bases at J, leaving 2 bases unmatched. This CDR3 is 13 amino acids long.

This rearrangement joins TRBV13 to TRBJ2-1; 7 positions agree with TRBD1. The CDR3 is 14 amino acids. Germline lookup yields CDR1 PRHDT and CDR2 FYEKMQ (reference sequence). After removal of 2 bases from V and 4 bases from J, the junction contained 2 bases not matched to a gene. The CDR3, as DNA: TGTGCCAGCAGCTTAAAGGGGGCGTACAATGAGCAGTTCTTC. As protein: CASSLKGAYNEQFF.

The chain carries TRBV27 and TRBJ1-3; 9 bases are shared with TRBD1. The CDR3 has 13 amino acids. V shed 5 bases and J 7 bases; nucleotides not matched to a gene: 3. Germline CDR1 MNHEY, CDR2 SMNVEV (reference sequence). The CDR3: CASSPTGGNTIYF. CDR3 coding DNA: TGTGCCAGCAGTCCGACAGGGGGTAACACCATATATTTT.

The rearrangement links TRBV15 to TRBJ2-3, with 12 nucleotides matching TRBD2. CDR3 size: 17 residues. Germline CDR1 reads LNHNV; CDR2 reads YYDKDF (reference sequence). V trimming: 0 bases; J trimming: 2 bases; junction bases outside the gene matches: 3. CDR3 in DNA: TGTGCCACCAGCAGAGATCTAGCGGGGGGGCCCACAGATACGCAGTATTTT. Its translation: CATSRDLAGGPTDTQYF.

The chain carries TRBV7-2 and TRBJ2-7; TRBD2 agrees at 12 bases. Germline V gene lookup returns CDR1 SGHTA and CDR2 FQGNSA. The CDR3 has 14 amino acids. V lost 1 base and J lost 6; bases outside the gene matches: 1. Here the CDR3 DNA reads TGTGCCAGCAGCTTAGGACTAGCGGGGGTCGAGCAGTACGTC. Translation gives CASSLGLAGVEQYV.

This chain joins TRBV7-2 and TRBJ2-1, with 11 bases aligning to TRBD2. Trimming at V came to 4 bases and at J to 4 bases, leaving 9 bases not matched to a gene. Germline V CDR1 and CDR2: SGHTA, FQGNSA. The CDR3 consists of 17 residues. The CDR3 spells CASSYYPSGGQYNEQFF. In DNA, the CDR3 is TGTGCCAGCAGCTACTATCCTAGCGGGGGGCAGTACAATGAGCAGTTCTTC. Together with reference TRBV7-2 and TRBJ2-1, the CDR3 gives the full variable domain: GAGVSQSPSNKVTEKGKDVELRCDPISGHTALYWYRQSLGQGLEFLIYFQGNSAPDKSGLPSDRFSAERTGGSVSTLTIQRTQQEDSAVYLCASSYYPSGGQYNEQFFGPGTRLTVL.

There are a few counts of this clone. This rearrangement joins TRBV23-1 to TRBJ2-7; D may be TRBD1 (6 bases). TRBV23-1 is an open reading frame whose function is uncertain. The CDR3 contains 13 residues. V was pared by 7 bases and J by 7 bases, with 17 bases between. The CDR3 nucleotides read TGCGCCAGCAACAAGTCCCAGGGGAGAGAGCAGTACTTC. This codes for CASNKSQGREQYF.

V is TRBV6-2 or TRBV6-3 and J is TRBJ2-3; 7 bases are shared with TRBD2. This CDR3 region has 15 residues. After removal of 6 bases from V and 2 bases from J, the junction contained 8 bases not matched to a gene. From germline, CDR1 is MNHEY and CDR2 SVGEGT. CDR3 region: CASSQVGTNTDTQYF. CDR3 nucleotide sequence: TGTGCCAGCAGCCAAGTAGGGACTAACACAGATACGCAGTATTTT.

V is TRBV29-1 and J is TRBJ1-1, with 8 bases fitting TRBD1. The CDR3 length is 15 residues. Trimming took 3 bases from V and 1 from J; bases not matched to a gene: 7. The germline V gene has CDR1 SQVTM and CDR2 ANQGSEA. CDR3 DNA: TGCAGCGTTGATGCTCCCAGGGGGCCGAACACTGAAGCTTTCTTT. Translating it yields CSVDAPRGPNTEAFF.

In this sample, this clone turned up a few times. The chain links TRBV28 to TRBJ2-1, with D perhaps matching TRBD1 (5 bases). Trimming took off 3 bases at V and 9 bases at J, with 18 bases between the two ends. Germline lookup yields CDR1 MDHEN and CDR2 SYDVKM. There are 15 residues in the CDR3. The CDR3 nucleotides are TGTGCCAGCAGTTTGCTTAGGGGTTACCGGGCTGAGCAGTTCTTC. This encodes CASSLLRGYRAEQFF.

Only a few counts were recorded for this clone. V usage is TRBV28 and J usage is TRBJ2-2, with D possibly TRBD1 on 5 matching bases. From germline, CDR1 is MDHEN and CDR2 SYDVKM. CDR3 length equals 15 residues. V was clipped by 6 bases and J by 0 bases, with 11 bases between them. The CDR3 spells CASSPDKPNTGELFF. CDR3 in DNA: TGTGCCAGCAGCCCGGACAAACCGAACACCGGGGAGCTGTTTTTT.

A word on this clone: The sample contains more than one DNA sequence encoding this CDR3. The genes are TRBV5-4 and TRBJ1-6; tentatively, D is TRBD1 (5 bases). This CDR3 region has 16 residues. V lost 0 bases and J 0 bases, leaving 7 bases between the germline ends. CDR1 SGHNT and CDR2 YYREEE come from the germline V gene (reference sequence). CDR3 residues: CASSLGGGSYNSPLHF. The CDR3 region has the DNA TGTGCCAGCAGCTTGGGGGGCGGCTCCTATAATTCACCCCTCCACTTT.

The chain recombines TRBV19 with TRBJ2-1; weak D call: TRBD1 (6 bases). The CDR3 is made up of 16 amino acids. Trimming cost V 1 base and J 7 bases, with 17 bases left between them. CDR1 and CDR2 (germline): LNHDA, SQIVND (reference sequence). The CDR3 DNA is TGTGCCAGTAGTATAGCTGCCGCTGCGAGGGGGAATGAGCAGTTCTTC. Its protein is CASSIAAAARGNEQFF.

The chain is built from TRBV7-2 and TRBJ1-2, with 7 bases lining up with TRBD1. The ends lost 4 bases at V and 5 bases at J; junction bases unmatched: 10. Germline V gives CDR1 SGHTA, CDR2 FQGNSA. The CDR3 has 15 amino acids. CDR3 region: CASSSYTGVNYGYTF. DNA of the CDR3: TGTGCCAGCAGCTCTTACACAGGGGTAAATTATGGCTACACCTTC. Full variable domain (missing parts from reference TRBV7-2 and TRBJ1-2): GAGVSQSPSNKVTEKGKDVELRCDPISGHTALYWYRQSLGQGLEFLIYFQGNSAPDKSGLPSDRFSAERTGGSVSTLTIQRTQQEDSAVYLCASSSYTGVNYGYTFGSGTRLTVV.

The rearrangement joins TRBV5-4 to TRBJ1-4, with 7 bases fitting TRBD1. There are 15 residues in the CDR3. The V and J ends lost 2 bases and 3 bases, in that order; junction bases with no gene match: 4. The V gene's germline CDR1 is SGHNT and CDR2 YYREEE (reference sequence). The CDR3 region has the DNA TGTGCCAGCAGCTTAAAGGGGGCGGCTAATGAAAAACTGTTTTTT. Its translation is CASSLKGAANEKLFF.

The V gene is TRBV29-1, the J gene TRBJ2-3; D is perhaps TRBD2 (6 bases). V lost 4 bases to trimming and J lost 2 bases, with 16 bases between them. CDR3 length: 15 residues. CDR1 and CDR2 (germline): SQVTM, ANQGSEA. CDR3 sequence: CSVGGLRPATDTQYF. The CDR3 DNA reads as TGCAGCGTTGGGGGACTCCGGCCGGCCACAGATACGCAGTATTTT.